This T cell receptor (beta chain) was recovered during a study of radiotherapy plus CTLA-4 blockade in lung cancer. Clones were sequenced by immunoSEQ multiplex PCR, and TCRdb holds only the in-frame ones, with some missing. Found here are some 50,000 clones, 84% of them singletons; the top ten hold around 4.8%. The V segment lost 9 bases and the J segment 2 bases; nucleotides outside the gene matches: 21. The germline CDR1 and CDR2 sequences are LNHDA and SQIVND (reference sequence). The CDR3 sequence is 19 residues long. This TCR came from a human donor with non-small cell lung cancer whose response to radiotherapy plus ipilimumab could not be evaluated. This rearrangement joins TRBV19 to TRBJ1-5; 8 bases align to TRBD1. The starting material was peripheral blood, obtained from a patient treated with radiotherapy plus ipilimumab. This CDR3 is CASRNPLAGGKRGNQPQHF. CDR3 DNA sequence: TGTGCCAGCCGCAATCCTTTGGCAGGGGGCAAGAGGGGCAATCAGCCCCAGCATTTT. Full variable domain (remainder filled in from reference TRBV19 and TRBJ1-5): DGGITQSPKYLFRKEGQNVTLSCEQNLNHDAMYWYRQDPGQGLRLIYYSQIVNDFQKGDIAEGYSVSREKKESFPLTVTSAQKNPTAFYLCASRNPLAGGKRGNQPQHFGDGTRLSIL.